This entry is about one T cell receptor beta chain. Profiled with immunoSEQ multiplex PCR; TCRdb holds only in-frame clones, not every one. The sample lists fewer than 700,000 clones; approximately 95% were seen once. These data come from a study of shared clonotypes between healthy human individuals. As defined, naive CD8 cells were CD45RO-negative and positively selected for CCR7, with terminally differentiated effector memory CD45RA+ cells excluded. The trim removed 6 bases at V and 1 base at J, leaving 5 bases unmatched. The CDR3 is 14 residues long. The germline CDR1 and CDR2 sequences are SEHNR and FQNEAQ (reference sequence).

Sample: naive CD8+ T cells sorted from blood. The J gene is TRBJ2-7, the V gene TRBV7-9; 8 bases are shared with TRBD2. The clonotype was recovered from a woman younger than 45 in good health. This chain's CDR3 is CASRNSGTSYEQYF. In DNA, the CDR3 is TGTGCCAGCAGGAATAGCGGGACGTCCTACGAGCAGTACTTC.